Below, 7 T cell receptor beta chains from the same sample are listed, as sequenced in a study of blood T cell repertoires in COVID-19. Produced via immunoSEQ multiplex PCR; TCRdb's table is partial and in-frame only. The data hold over 200,000 clones, with roughly 90% observed a single time. The specimen sequenced was peripheral blood. These receptors all come from a woman aged 30 to 39 with acute or convalescent COVID-19.

This clone has only one observation. V is TRBV24-1 and J is TRBJ2-5; 8 nucleotides agree with TRBD1. The ends lost 9 bases at V and 5 bases at J; junction bases unmatched: 10. The germline CDR1 and CDR2 sequences are KGHDR and SFDVKD. This CDR3 has 14 residues. CDR3 amino acids: CATSVQGARETQYF. For the CDR3, the DNA is TGTGCCACCTCAGTCCAGGGGGCGCGTGAGACCCAGTACTTC.

CDR3 bases: TGTGCCAGCAGTTACCGGGGTATAGGGAACACAGATACGCAGTATTTT. Translation: CASSYRGIGNTDTQYF. The V call is TRBV6-5, the J call TRBJ2-3; the D gene is possibly TRBD2 (5 bases). With 2 bases removed from V and 2 bases from J, the gap between germline ends came to 14 bases. Germline V gives CDR1 MNHEY, CDR2 SVGAGI. The CDR3 contains 16 residues.

The chain couples TRBV7-9 to TRBJ2-7, with 7 bases lining up with TRBD1. Trimming removed 4 bases from V and 6 bases from J; junction bases left unmatched: 12. Germline V CDR1 and CDR2: SEHNR, FQNEAQ (reference sequence). The CDR3 has 15 amino acids. CDR3: CASSSSQGDRLEQYF. The CDR3 bases are TGTGCCAGCAGCTCATCTCAGGGGGATCGCCTCGAGCAGTACTTC.

The V call is TRBV11-3, the J call TRBJ1-2; 7 bases are shared with TRBD1. Trimming took 3 bases from V and 2 from J; bases not matched to a gene: 6. The CDR3 is 15 amino acids. Per germline, CDR1 SGHNT and CDR2 YENEEA. The CDR3 spells CASSFDGQVNYGYTF. The CDR3 DNA sequence: TGTGCCAGCAGCTTCGACGGACAGGTGAACTATGGCTACACCTTC.

The V call is TRBV9, the J call TRBJ2-4; tentatively, D is TRBD2 (6 bases). The V end was cut by 0 bases, the J end by 5 bases, with 9 bases between. Germline V gene lookup returns CDR1 SGDLS and CDR2 YYNGEE. CDR3 length: 14 residues. Here the CDR3 DNA reads TGTGCCAGCAGCGTAGCCAGCGGGCAAAACATTCAGTACTTC. Its protein product is CASSVASGQNIQYF.

This clone was found once. The chain is built from TRBV6-5 and TRBJ1-5; D is possibly TRBD1 (6 bases). The ends were cut back, 6 bases at V and 5 bases at J, with 17 bases in the middle. This CDR3 has 15 amino acids. The germline V gene encodes CDR1 MNHEY and CDR2 SVGAGI. The CDR3 loop is CASRLTGALDQPQHF. The CDR3 DNA sequence: TGTGCCAGCAGACTGACAGGAGCCCTAGATCAGCCCCAGCATTTT.

V is TRBV3-1 (or the pseudogene TRBV3-2) and J is TRBJ1-4; the match to TRBD1 covers 9 bases. The CDR3 length is 17 residues. CDR1 LGHDT and CDR2 YNNKEL come from the germline V gene (reference sequence). The V gene end was trimmed by 5 bases and the J gene end by 5 bases; junction bases not matched to a gene: 12. The CDR3 region is CASSDRDREGFNEKLFF. The DNA of the CDR3 is TGTGCCAGCAGCGACCGGGACAGGGAAGGTTTCAATGAAAAACTGTTTTTT.